The present entry profiles one T cell receptor beta chain with its context. Its antigen remains unidentified. Treatment noted: oral pan-JAK inhibitor, 5-10 mg twice daily. The study team obtained lesional scalp punch biopsies and peripheral blood from alopecia areata patients. The data originate from a study of CD8+ T cells in alopecia areata. As for the study in general: People stayed on tofacitinib for 6 to 18 months, then stopped the drug for 6 months.

From germline, CDR1 is GTSNPN and CDR2 SVGIG (reference sequence). This CDR3 comprises 12 residues. Trimming stripped 6 bases from V and 8 bases from J, with 11 bases between. RNA was isolated and reverse transcribed to cDNA, the sequencing template. The assay was immunoSEQ multiplex PCR, and TCRdb's table has in-frame clones only and misses some. Of 200,000 to 250,000 clones in the sample, approximately 67% are singletons; the top ten hold around 1.2%. Study results and limitations: Normal skin's resident alphabeta T cells are sequenced alongside lesional scalp T cells. Although TCR sharing was seen in mice, sharing across patients was less clear, possibly for HLA-related reasons.

This specimen was CD4+ T cells sorted from blood, taken around week 44, from a patient treated with tofacitinib. The rearrangement uses TRBV30 and TRBJ1-6; D is unclear. This sequence originates from a human donor with alopecia areata. The CDR3 DNA follows: TGTGCCTGCGGACGGATGGATTCACCCCTCCACTTT. Its translation: CACGRMDSPLHF.